The clone carrying this T cell receptor beta chain was recorded a few times. The antigen is not known. This entry is derived from a study of T-cell memory formation after mild COVID-19. Study-wide context: The study found TCR clusters largely donor specific.

General observations from the study: Cross-reactive memory apparently joined, as some responding clones appeared in pre-infection memory.

TCRdb processed the 5' RACE reads anew with MiXCR; each CDR3 protein has one entry. The sample includes about 110,000 distinct CDR3 sequences, approximately 17% of them seen just once. V was cut by 1 base and J by 12 bases, with 18 bases left in between. Germline V lookup: CDR1 LGHDT, CDR2 YNNKEL (reference sequence). There are 15 residues in the CDR3. This chain links TRBV3-1 with TRBJ1-4, with a weak D call TRBD1 (6 bases). Sequencing used PBMCs or a T cell subset sorted from them (not recorded which). The TCR sequence derives from an adult woman who had mild COVID-19 (a few samples of this study predate the infection). Cell type and time point are not known. The CDR3 protein is CASSQVRDKGPELFF. CDR3 nucleotides: TGTGCCAGCAGCCAAGTTCGGGACAAGGGGCCGGAACTGTTTTTT.